The present T cell receptor (beta chain) was sequenced within a study of shared clonotypes between healthy human individuals. At the level of the study: The study used three CD4 naive, three CD4 memory, two CD8 naive and one CD8 memory plate per donor. Notes on the study in general: What rarefaction showed was incomplete sorted-subset sequencing despite large depth. Sequencing depth was expected to influence donor clonotype sharing.

To note about this clone: Its antigen is unidentified.

V dropped 5 bases and J dropped 7; count of bases not matched to a gene: 10. This CDR3 is 16 amino acids long. Germline V gene data show CDR1 as MGHRA and CDR2 as YSYEKL. The repertoire was sequenced with immunoSEQ multiplex PCR; TCRdb's copy has only in-frame clones and lacks some. Among roughly 2.4 million clones listed, under 97% were seen once. The donor population consisted of healthy HIV-negative adults with no recent acute infections or vaccinations. V and J are TRBV4-1 and TRBJ1-4; 10 bases match TRBD1. The sequence was obtained from a man in his late teens or twenties in good health. The specimen was naive CD4+ T cells sorted from blood. As to subset: CD45RA+ positively selected. The CDR3 protein is CASSSTRDRGGEKLFF. Written as DNA, the CDR3 is TGCGCCAGCAGCTCAACCAGGGACAGGGGCGGTGAAAAACTGTTTTTT.